This T cell receptor (beta chain) was recorded in a study of blood T cell repertoires in COVID-19. Study overall: Both acute and convalescent COVID-19 samples were obtained from the United States, Italy and Spain. T cells, B-cell-depleted T cells, or PBMCs provided the cDNA or gDNA that served as material.

After removal of 4 bases from V and 3 bases from J, the junction contained 14 bases not matched to a gene. CDR1 SGHTS and CDR2 YDEGEE come from the germline V gene. The CDR3 has 17 amino acids. Per the study methods: Estimated nucleated cell counts came from reference gene primer amplification. The data were produced by immunoSEQ multiplex PCR, yet TCRdb's version contains in-frame clones alone and is incomplete. For V, J and clone size, that table is used; D and trimming come from the DNA. In the table there are tens of thousands of clones, about 87% of which are singletons. The sample comprised peripheral blood. This chain joins TRBV5-8 and TRBJ2-7, with 9 bases that match TRBD2. The clonotype originates from a woman in her forties or fifties with acute or convalescent COVID-19. The CDR3 loop reads CASSRSVAGVEIYEQYF. CDR3 in DNA: TGTGCCAGCAGCCGATCAGTAGCGGGAGTTGAGATCTACGAGCAGTACTTC.